The rows below give T cell receptor beta chains drawn from one sample of a study of blood T cell repertoires in COVID-19. The table came from immunoSEQ multiplex PCR; TCRdb's copy has only in-frame clones and leaves some out. The data contain fewer than 15,000 clones, approximately 90% of them singletons. The material sequenced was peripheral blood. The receptors were gathered from a human donor in a cohort sampled during active COVID-19. The CDR3 runs from the conserved cysteine through the conserved F or W. The order of the fields is J gene, V gene, D gene, clone size, CDR3 DNA, CDR3 protein. A D gene is named only where the DNA matches it firmly. Not every row has a clone size; where given, it reads once, few, many or a size class.

TRBJ1-1 TRBV4-2 . . TGTGCCAGCAGCCAAGAGTCCACGACAGAAGCTTTCTTT CASSQESTTEAFF
TRBJ2-3 TRBV13 TRBD2 . TGTGCCAGCAGCCTCGGGACTAGCGGGTACACAGATACGCAGTATTTT CASSLGTSGYTDTQYF
TRBJ2-3 TRBV2 . . TGTGCCACACGAGGCCCCGAGGGTACGCAGTATTTT CATRGPEGTQYF
TRBJ2-3 TRBV10-3 TRBD1 medium-sized TGTGCCGACTACCGGGACAGGCACACAGATACGCAGTATTTT CADYRDRHTDTQYF
TRBJ2-2 TRBV2 TRBD2 . TGTGCCAGCAGAGCCCTGGGGGGGACGGGGGAGCTGTTTTTT CASRALGGTGELFF
TRBJ1-4 TRBV4-3 . . TGCGCCAGCAGCCAAGGGCGGGGTGGGAGTGAAAAACTGTTTTTT CASSQGRGGSEKLFF
TRBJ2-7 TRBV24-1 TRBD1 once TGTGCCACCAGTGGGGGACAGGGTCTATCCTACGAGCAGTACTTC CATSGGQGLSYEQYF
TRBJ1-2 TRBV24-1 . . TGTGCCACCAGTGGGCGGATGGGCTATGGCTACACCTTC CATSGRMGYGYTF
TRBJ2-7 TRBV24-1 TRBD1 . TGTGCCACCGGATGGGGACAGGGGCCCCACTACGAGCAGTACTTC CATGWGQGPHYEQYF
TRBJ2-2 TRBV6-2/TRBV6-3 . . TGTGCCAGCAGTTTCCTCACCGGGGAGCTGTTTTTT CASSFLTGELFF
TRBJ1-1 TRBV4-2 TRBD1 . TGTGCCAGCAGCCTCGGACAGGGGCTCGGCACTGAAGCTTTCTTT CASSLGQGLGTEAFF
TRBJ1-5 TRBV6-1 TRBD1 . TGTGCCAGCAGTGAACGTAACTCCGGGACAGGGTATCAGCCCCAGCATTTT CASSERNSGTGYQPQHF
TRBJ2-2 TRBV29-1 . . TGCAGCGTTGGTCTGGCAGCGAACACCGGGGAGCTGTTTTTT CSVGLAANTGELFF
TRBJ2-1 TRBV5-1 TRBD2 . TGCGCCAGCAGCTTGTCGGCTAGCGGGAGTTACAATGAGCAGTTCTTC CASSLSASGSYNEQFF
TRBJ1-1 TRBV7-8 TRBD1 once TGTGCCAGCAGCCCCTGGGAAGGGGGCTTGGCTGAAGCTTTCTTT CASSPWEGGLAEAFF
TRBJ1-1 TRBV7-9 . . TGTGCCAGCAGCTTAGATTTAAACACTGAAGCTTTCTTT CASSLDLNTEAFF
TRBJ2-3 TRBV5-1 TRBD1 once TGCGCCAGCAGCTCCGGACAGGGAGGCCTCACAGATACGCAGTATTTT CASSSGQGGLTDTQYF
TRBJ1-5 TRBV10-3 . . TGTGCCATCAGTGATATATATGTGACAGGCCTCAATCAGCCCCAGCATTTT CAISDIYVTGLNQPQHF
TRBJ2-1 TRBV5-1 TRBD2 . TGCGCCAGCAGCTTGGTTGCGGGAGCGTACAATGAGCAGTTCTTC CASSLVAGAYNEQFF
TRBJ2-2 TRBV6-5 . . TGTGCCAGCAGGCGGAACACCGGGGAGCTGTTTTTT CASRRNTGELFF
TRBJ2-7 TRBV11-2 TRBD2 . TGTGCCAGCAGCCCGACTAGCGGGAGCCCCTACGAGCAGTACTTC CASSPTSGSPYEQYF
TRBJ2-7 TRBV4-1 . . TGCGCCAGCAGCCAAGAAGGTTACACTACCTACGAGCAGTACTTC CASSQEGYTTYEQYF
TRBJ2-7 TRBV7-9 . few TGTGCCAGCAGCTTGGGGCCCGAGCAGTACTTC CASSLGPEQYF
TRBJ2-7 TRBV5-1 . . TGCGCCAGCAGCTCCTCGGGCGGGACGACCTACGAGCAGTACTTC CASSSSGGTTYEQYF
TRBJ2-2 TRBV7-2 TRBD1 . TGTGCCAGCAGCTTAGGGGACAGAAACACCGGGGAGCTGTTTTTT CASSLGDRNTGELFF
TRBJ2-7 TRBV18 TRBD1 . TGTGCCAGCTCACCACTACTTACCGGGACAGGGATCCACGAGCAGTACTTC CASSPLLTGTGIHEQYF
TRBJ2-3 TRBV10-1 . . TGCGCCAGTTCAAGGGGGGGTAGCACAGATACGCAGTATTTT CASSRGGSTDTQYF
TRBJ1-2 TRBV30 . medium-sized TGTGCCTGGTCCGGGTCGAGGTTTGGCTACACCTTC CAWSGSRFGYTF
TRBJ1-1 TRBV5-1 TRBD1 . TGCGCCAGCAGCTGGGGACGGACAGGGTTTGAAGCTTTCTTT CASSWGRTGFEAFF
TRBJ2-2 TRBV9 TRBD1 . TGTGCCAGCAGCCCGGGGACAGGGTTGGGGGAGCTGTTTTTT CASSPGTGLGELFF
TRBJ2-1 TRBV7-9 . . TGTGCCAGCAGCTTAAAGGGGGGGAGCTCCTACAATGAGCAGTTCTTC CASSLKGGSSYNEQFF
TRBJ1-2 TRBV24-1 TRBD1 . TGTGCCACCAGTGTAGGGGGCGGATATGGCTACACCTTC CATSVGGGYGYTF
TRBJ2-3 TRBV5-4 . . TGTGCCAGCAGCCCAGGGAGCACAGATACGCAGTATTTT CASSPGSTDTQYF
TRBJ1-1 TRBV4-1 TRBD1 once TGCGCCAGCAGCCAAGATCTGGGACAGCTTATGAACACTGAAGCTTTCTTT CASSQDLGQLMNTEAFF
TRBJ1-5 TRBV30 TRBD1 . TGTGCCTGGGCAGGGGGCGTCGGCAATCAGCCCCAGCATTTT CAWAGGVGNQPQHF
TRBJ1-3 TRBV5-1 . . TGCGCCAGCAGCTTGGATCGGACTGGGAGCTCTGGAAACACCATATATTTT CASSLDRTGSSGNTIYF
TRBJ2-3 TRBV7-9 TRBD1 . TGTGCCAGCAGCTTAGGGGACAGAGCAGATACGCAGTATTTT CASSLGDRADTQYF
TRBJ2-4 TRBV6-1 . . TGTGCCAGCAGTGAAGCAGGGGCGGGGAACATTCAGTACTTC CASSEAGAGNIQYF
TRBJ2-1 TRBV9 TRBD2 few TGTGCCAGCAGCGCACATCTAGCGGGAGGGCCTAATGAGCAGTTCTTC CASSAHLAGGPNEQFF
TRBJ2-7 TRBV5-1 . . TGCGCCAGCAGCTTGCGGACAAACTACGAGCAGTACTTC CASSLRTNYEQYF
TRBJ2-4 TRBV24-1 TRBD2 . TGTGCCACCAGTGATGGCCACTCGGGACTAGCGGGGTTAAACATTCAGTACTTC CATSDGHSGLAGLNIQYF
TRBJ2-7 TRBV27 . few TGTGCCAGCCAGTCCGGGTTTGGGGCAAGCTCCTACGAGCAGTACTTC CASQSGFGASSYEQYF
TRBJ2-7 TRBV7-9 TRBD2 . TGTGCCAGCAGCTCCACGGGAGAAGCGGGAGGGCCGTGGGAGCAGTACTTC CASSSTGEAGGPWEQYF
TRBJ1-2 TRBV13 TRBD1 . TGTGCCAGCAGCGGATCACCGGACAGGGGCGCTAACTATGGCTACACCTTC CASSGSPDRGANYGYTF
TRBJ2-7 TRBV29-1 TRBD1 . TGCAGCGCTGGGGACAGGCCGCTAGCCGAGCAGTACTTC CSAGDRPLAEQYF
TRBJ1-1 TRBV19 TRBD1 . TGTGCCAGTAGTATGGGACAGGCCACCTCCAGCACTGAAGCTTTCTTT CASSMGQATSSTEAFF
TRBJ1-6 TRBV2 . . TGTGCCAGCAGTGAAGGACTCCTGAGGAATTCACCCCTCCACTTT CASSEGLLRNSPLHF
TRBJ2-1 TRBV6-2/TRBV6-3 . . TGTGCCAGCATCCCGGGGAGCGTTCCCTACAATGAGCAGTTCTTC CASIPGSVPYNEQFF
TRBJ2-1 TRBV6-5 TRBD2 . TGTGCCAGCACTCCTAGCGGGAGGGCCAATGAGCAGTTCTTC CASTPSGRANEQFF
TRBJ1-5 TRBV11-2 TRBD1 . TGTGCCAGCAGCTTAGGGACAGGGGGCTTAGATCAGCCCCAGCATTTT CASSLGTGGLDQPQHF
TRBJ2-1 TRBV2 TRBD2 . TGTGCCAGCAGCAGGCAAGCGGGAGGGGTAAGCAATGAGCAGTTCTTC CASSRQAGGVSNEQFF
TRBJ1-2 TRBV2 TRBD1 . TGTGCCAGCAGTGAAGAACAGGGGCTCGGCTACACCTTC CASSEEQGLGYTF
TRBJ1-1 TRBV3-1/TRBV3-2 . . TGTGCCAGCACGCAAAGAAGGGAAGGGAGCACTGAAGCTTTCTTT CASTQRREGSTEAFF
TRBJ2-1 TRBV24-1 TRBD2 . TGTGCCACCAGTGATCCCGGACTAGCGGGAGGGCCGCGCAATGAGCAGTTCTTC CATSDPGLAGGPRNEQFF